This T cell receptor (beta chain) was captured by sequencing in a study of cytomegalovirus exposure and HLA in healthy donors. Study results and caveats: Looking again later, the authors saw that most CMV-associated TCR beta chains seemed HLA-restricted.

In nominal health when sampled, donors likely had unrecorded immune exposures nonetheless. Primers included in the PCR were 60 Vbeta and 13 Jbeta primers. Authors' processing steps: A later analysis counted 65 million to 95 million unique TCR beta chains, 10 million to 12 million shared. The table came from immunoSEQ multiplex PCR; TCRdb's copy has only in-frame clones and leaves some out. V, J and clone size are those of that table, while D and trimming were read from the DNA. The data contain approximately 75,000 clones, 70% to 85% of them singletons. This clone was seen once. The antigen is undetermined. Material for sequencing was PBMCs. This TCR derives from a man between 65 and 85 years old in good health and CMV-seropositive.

CDR3 protein: CASSPAAESGELFF. The CDR3 DNA reads TGTGCCAGCAGCCCCGCCGCCGAGTCCGGGGAGCTGTTTTTT. This chain connects TRBV7-9 to TRBJ2-2; D is unclear. Trimming cost V 5 bases and J 6 bases, with 13 bases left between them. This CDR3 comprises 14 residues. Germline lookup yields CDR1 SEHNR and CDR2 FQNEAQ (reference sequence).